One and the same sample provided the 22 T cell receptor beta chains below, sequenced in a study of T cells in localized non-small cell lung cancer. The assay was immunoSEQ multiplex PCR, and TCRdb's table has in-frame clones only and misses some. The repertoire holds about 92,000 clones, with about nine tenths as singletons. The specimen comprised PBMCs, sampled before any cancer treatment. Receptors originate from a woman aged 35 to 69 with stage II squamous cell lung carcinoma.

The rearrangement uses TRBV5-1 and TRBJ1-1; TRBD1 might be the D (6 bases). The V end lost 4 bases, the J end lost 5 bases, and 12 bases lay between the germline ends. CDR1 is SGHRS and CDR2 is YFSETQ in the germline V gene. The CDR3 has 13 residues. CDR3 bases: TGCGCCAGCAGCCAGGGGACACCAACTGAAGCTTTCTTT. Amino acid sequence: CASSQGTPTEAFF.

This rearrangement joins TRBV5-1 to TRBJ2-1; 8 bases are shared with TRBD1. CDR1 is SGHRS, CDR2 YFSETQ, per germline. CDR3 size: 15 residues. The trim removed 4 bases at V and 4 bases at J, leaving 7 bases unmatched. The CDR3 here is CASSPGTGQYNEQFF. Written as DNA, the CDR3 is TGCGCCAGCAGCCCCGGGACAGGTCAATACAATGAGCAGTTCTTC.

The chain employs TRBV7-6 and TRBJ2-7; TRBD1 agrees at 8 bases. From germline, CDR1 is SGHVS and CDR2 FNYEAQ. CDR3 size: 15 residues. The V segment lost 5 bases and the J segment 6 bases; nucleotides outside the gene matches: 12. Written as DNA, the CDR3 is TGTGCCAGCAGCCAGCCGTGGACAGGGTCAGGCGAGCAGTACTTC. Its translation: CASSQPWTGSGEQYF.

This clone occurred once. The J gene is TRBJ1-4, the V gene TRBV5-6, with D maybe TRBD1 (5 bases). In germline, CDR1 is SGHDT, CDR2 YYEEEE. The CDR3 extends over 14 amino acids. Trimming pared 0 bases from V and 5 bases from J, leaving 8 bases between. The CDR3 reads CASSLGRGNEKLFF. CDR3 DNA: TGTGCCAGCAGCTTGGGGCGGGGGAATGAAAAACTGTTTTTT.

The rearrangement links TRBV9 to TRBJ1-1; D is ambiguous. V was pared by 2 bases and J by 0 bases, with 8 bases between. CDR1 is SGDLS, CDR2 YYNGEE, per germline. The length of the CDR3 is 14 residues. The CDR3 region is CASSVDPLNTEAFF. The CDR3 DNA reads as TGTGCCAGCAGCGTGGACCCACTGAACACTGAAGCTTTCTTT. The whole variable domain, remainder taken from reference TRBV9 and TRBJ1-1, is DSGVTQTPKHLITATGQRVTLRCSPRSGDLSVYWYQQSLDQGLQFLIQYYNGEERAKGNILERFSAQQFPDLHSELNLSSLELGDSALYFCASSVDPLNTEAFFGQGTRLTVV.

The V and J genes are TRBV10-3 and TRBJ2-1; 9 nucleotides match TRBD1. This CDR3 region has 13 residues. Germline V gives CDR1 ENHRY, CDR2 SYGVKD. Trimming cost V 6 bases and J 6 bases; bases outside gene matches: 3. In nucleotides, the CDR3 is TGTGCCATCAGGATGGGACAGGGCAATGAGCAGTTCTTC. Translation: CAIRMGQGNEQFF.

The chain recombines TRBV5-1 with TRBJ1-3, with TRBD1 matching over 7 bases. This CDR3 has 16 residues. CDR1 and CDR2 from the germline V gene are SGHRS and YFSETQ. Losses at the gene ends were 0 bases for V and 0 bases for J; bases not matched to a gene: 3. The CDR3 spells CASSLEGTASGNTIYF. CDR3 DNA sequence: TGCGCCAGCAGCTTGGAGGGGACAGCCTCTGGAAACACCATATATTTT.

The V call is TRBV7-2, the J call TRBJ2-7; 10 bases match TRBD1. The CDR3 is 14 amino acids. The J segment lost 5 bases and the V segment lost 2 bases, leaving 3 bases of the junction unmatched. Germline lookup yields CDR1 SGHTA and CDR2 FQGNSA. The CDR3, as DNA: TGTGCCAGCAGCTTAAGACAGGGGGCGGACGAGCAGTACTTC. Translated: CASSLRQGADEQYF.

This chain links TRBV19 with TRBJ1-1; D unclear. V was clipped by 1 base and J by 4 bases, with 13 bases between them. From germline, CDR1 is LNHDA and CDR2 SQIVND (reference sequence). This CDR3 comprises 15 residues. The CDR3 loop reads CASSIAQISGTEAFF. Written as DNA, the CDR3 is TGTGCCAGTAGTATAGCGCAAATTTCGGGCACTGAAGCTTTCTTT.

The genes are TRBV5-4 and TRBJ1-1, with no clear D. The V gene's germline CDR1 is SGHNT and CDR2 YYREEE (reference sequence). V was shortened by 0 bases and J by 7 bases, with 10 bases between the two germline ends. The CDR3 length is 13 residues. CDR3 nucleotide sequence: TGTGCCAGCAGCTTGGCCATACCATTTGAAGCTTTCTTT. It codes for CASSLAIPFEAFF.

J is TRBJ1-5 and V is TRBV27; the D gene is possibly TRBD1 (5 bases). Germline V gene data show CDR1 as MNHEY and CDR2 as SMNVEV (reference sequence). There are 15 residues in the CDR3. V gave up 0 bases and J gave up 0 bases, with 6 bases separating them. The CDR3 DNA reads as TGTGCCAGCAGTTTATCGGGGGGTAGCAATCAGCCCCAGCATTTT. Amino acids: CASSLSGGSNQPQHF.

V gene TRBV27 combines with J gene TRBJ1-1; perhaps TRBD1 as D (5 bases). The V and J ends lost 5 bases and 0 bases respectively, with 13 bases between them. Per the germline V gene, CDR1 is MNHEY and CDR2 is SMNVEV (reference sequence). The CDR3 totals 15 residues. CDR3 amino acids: CASSPPDRLNTEAFF. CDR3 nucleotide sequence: TGTGCCAGCAGTCCCCCTGACAGATTGAACACTGAAGCTTTCTTT.

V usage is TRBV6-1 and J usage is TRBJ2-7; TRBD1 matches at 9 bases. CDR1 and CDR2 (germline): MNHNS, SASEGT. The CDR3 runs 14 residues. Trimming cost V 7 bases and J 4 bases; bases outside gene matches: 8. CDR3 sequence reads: CASTHRDRAYEQYF. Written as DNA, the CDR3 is TGTGCCAGCACTCACCGGGACAGGGCTTACGAGCAGTACTTC.

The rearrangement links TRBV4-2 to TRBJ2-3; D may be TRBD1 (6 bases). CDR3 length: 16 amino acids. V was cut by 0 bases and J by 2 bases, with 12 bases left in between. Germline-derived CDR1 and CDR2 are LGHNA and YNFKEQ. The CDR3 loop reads CASSQDGQGYTDTQYF. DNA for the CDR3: TGTGCCAGCAGCCAAGACGGGCAGGGGTACACAGATACGCAGTATTTT.

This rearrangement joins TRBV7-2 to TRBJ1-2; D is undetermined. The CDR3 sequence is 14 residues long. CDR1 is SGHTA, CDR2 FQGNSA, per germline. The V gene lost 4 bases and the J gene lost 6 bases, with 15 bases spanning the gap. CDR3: CASSSLRPADGYTF. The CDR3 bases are TGTGCCAGCAGCTCCTTAAGACCTGCCGATGGCTACACCTTC.

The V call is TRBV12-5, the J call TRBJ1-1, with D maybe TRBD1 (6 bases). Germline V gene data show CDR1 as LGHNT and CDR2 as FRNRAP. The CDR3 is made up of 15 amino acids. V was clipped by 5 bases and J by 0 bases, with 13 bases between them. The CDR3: CASGPRQALNTEAFF. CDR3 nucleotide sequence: TGTGCTAGTGGTCCTCGACAGGCCCTGAACACTGAAGCTTTCTTT. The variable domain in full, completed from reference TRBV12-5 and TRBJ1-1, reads DARVTQTPRHKVTEMGQEVTMRCQPILGHNTVFWYRQTMMQGLELLAYFRNRAPLDDSGMPKDRFSAEMPDATLATLKIQPSEPRDSAVYFCASGPRQALNTEAFFGQGTRLTVV.

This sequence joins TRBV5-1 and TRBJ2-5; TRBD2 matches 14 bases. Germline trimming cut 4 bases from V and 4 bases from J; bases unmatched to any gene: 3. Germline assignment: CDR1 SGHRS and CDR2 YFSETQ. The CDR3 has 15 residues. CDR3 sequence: CASSPGLAGVETQYF. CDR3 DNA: TGCGCCAGCAGCCCGGGACTAGCGGGAGTAGAGACCCAGTACTTC.

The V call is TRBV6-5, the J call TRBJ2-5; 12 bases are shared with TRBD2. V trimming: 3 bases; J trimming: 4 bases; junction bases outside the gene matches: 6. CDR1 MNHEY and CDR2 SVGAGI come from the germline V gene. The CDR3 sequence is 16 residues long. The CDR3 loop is CASSYSSGRAGETQYF. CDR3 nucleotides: TGTGCCAGCAGTTATTCTAGCGGGAGGGCCGGAGAGACCCAGTACTTC.

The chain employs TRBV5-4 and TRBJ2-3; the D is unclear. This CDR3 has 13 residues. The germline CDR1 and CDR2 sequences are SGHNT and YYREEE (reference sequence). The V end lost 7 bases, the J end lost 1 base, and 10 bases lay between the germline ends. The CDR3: CASSRRGTDTQYF. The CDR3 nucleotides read TGTGCCAGCTCTAGACGGGGCACAGATACGCAGTATTTT.

For the CDR3, the DNA is TGCGCCAGCACCCCGGGGGGGCGAAACACCGGGGAGCTGTTTTTT. It specifies CASTPGGRNTGELFF. The chain links TRBV4-1 to TRBJ2-2; 8 bases are shared with TRBD2. Trimming removed 7 bases from V and 2 bases from J; junction bases left unmatched: 6. The germline CDR1 and CDR2 sequences are MGHRA and YSYEKL. There are 15 residues in the CDR3.

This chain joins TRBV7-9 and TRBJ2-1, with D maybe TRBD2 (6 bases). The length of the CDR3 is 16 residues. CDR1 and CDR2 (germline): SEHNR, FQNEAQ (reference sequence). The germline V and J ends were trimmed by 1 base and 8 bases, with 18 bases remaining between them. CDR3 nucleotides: TGTGCCAGCAGCTTAGAGGAGGGCGGGACGGGAGATGAGCAGTTCTTC. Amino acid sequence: CASSLEEGGTGDEQFF.

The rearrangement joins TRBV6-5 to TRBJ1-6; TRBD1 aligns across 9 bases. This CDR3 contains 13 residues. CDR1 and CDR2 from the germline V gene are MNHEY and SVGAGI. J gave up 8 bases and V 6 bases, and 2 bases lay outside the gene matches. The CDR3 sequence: CASSRDRDSPLHF. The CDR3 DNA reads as TGTGCCAGCAGCCGGGACAGGGATTCACCCCTCCACTTT.